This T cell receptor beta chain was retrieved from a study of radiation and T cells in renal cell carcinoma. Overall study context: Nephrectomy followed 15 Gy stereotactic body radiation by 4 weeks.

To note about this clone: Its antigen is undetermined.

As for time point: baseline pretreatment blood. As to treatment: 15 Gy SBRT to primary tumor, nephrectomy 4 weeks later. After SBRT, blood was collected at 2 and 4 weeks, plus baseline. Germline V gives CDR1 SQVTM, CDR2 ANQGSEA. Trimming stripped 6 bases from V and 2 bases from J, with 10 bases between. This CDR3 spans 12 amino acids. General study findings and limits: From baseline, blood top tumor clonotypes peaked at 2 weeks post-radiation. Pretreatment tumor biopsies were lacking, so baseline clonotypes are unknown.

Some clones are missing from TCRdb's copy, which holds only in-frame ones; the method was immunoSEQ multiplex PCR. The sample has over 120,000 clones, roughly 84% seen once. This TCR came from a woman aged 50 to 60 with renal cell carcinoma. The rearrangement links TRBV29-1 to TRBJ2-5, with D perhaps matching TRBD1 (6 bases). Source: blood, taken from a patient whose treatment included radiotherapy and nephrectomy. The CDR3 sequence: CSVQRGQETQYF. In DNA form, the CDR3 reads TGCAGCGTCCAGAGGGGGCAAGAGACCCAGTACTTC. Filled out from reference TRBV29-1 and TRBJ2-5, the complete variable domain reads SAVISQKPSRDICQRGTSLTIQCQVDSQVTMMFWYRQQPGQSLTLIATANQGSEATYESGFVIDKFPISRPNLTFSTLTVSNMSPEDSSIYLCSVQRGQETQYFGPGTRLLVL.